This is a list of T cell receptor beta chains from one sample in a study of blood T cell repertoires in COVID-19. Using immunoSEQ multiplex PCR, the repertoire was profiled, and TCRdb retains in-frame clones only, with some absent. The table records 270,000 or so clones, approximately 86% of them present only once. Input material: peripheral blood. These receptors were collected from a young woman with acute or convalescent COVID-19. Each CDR3 is given with its conserved first and last residue. D genes are given only for firm matches. A clone size is listed for some rows: how often the clone was seen (once, few, many), or a class if it is expanded.

D	size	J	V	CDR3	DNA
NA	NA	TRBJ2-7	TRBV29-1	CSVETGGSYEQYF	TGCAGCGTGGAAACCGGGGGATCCTACGAGCAGTACTTC
TRBD2	NA	TRBJ2-2	TRBV28	CASSRRLAGSNTGELFF	TGTGCCAGCAGCCGACGACTAGCGGGTAGTAACACCGGGGAGCTGTTTTTT
TRBD2	NA	TRBJ2-7	TRBV7-2	CASSPVAGAPSYEQYF	TGTGCCAGCAGCCCAGTAGCGGGGGCCCCCTCCTACGAGCAGTACTTC
NA	NA	TRBJ2-5	TRBV5-1	CASSLGLGGPRGQETQYF	TGCGCCAGCAGCTTGGGTCTGGGCGGCCCCCGGGGGCAAGAGACCCAGTACTTC
TRBD1	NA	TRBJ2-7	TRBV10-2	CASSWDSYSYEQYF	TGCGCCAGCAGTTGGGACAGCTACTCCTACGAGCAGTACTTC
TRBD1	few	TRBJ1-1	TRBV4-3	CASSQVMTGWRAEAFF	TGCGCCAGCAGCCAAGTAATGACAGGGTGGAGGGCTGAAGCTTTCTTT
NA	NA	TRBJ1-1	TRBV12-3/TRBV12-4	CASKTGHTEAFF	TGTGCCAGCAAAACAGGGCACACTGAAGCTTTCTTT
TRBD1	NA	TRBJ1-5	TRBV18	CASSLERQGLGNQPQHF	TGTGCCAGCTCACTGGAGCGACAGGGTCTCGGCAATCAGCCCCAGCATTTT
NA	NA	TRBJ2-1	TRBV12-3/TRBV12-4	CASSGTINEQFF	TGTGCCAGCTCCGGGACAATCAATGAGCAGTTCTTC
NA	NA	TRBJ1-5	TRBV19	CASSPYGGTLNQPQHF	TGTGCCAGTAGTCCCTATGGCGGGACCCTAAATCAGCCCCAGCATTTT
NA	few	TRBJ2-2	TRBV27	CASGLTGNTGELFF	TGTGCCAGCGGGTTGACAGGGAACACCGGGGAGCTGTTTTTT
NA	NA	TRBJ2-7	TRBV7-2	CASSRRLVSSGEQYF	TGTGCCAGCAGCCGCCGACTAGTCAGCTCGGGCGAGCAGTACTTC
TRBD1	NA	TRBJ1-5	TRBV7-8	CASSPGGLGNQPQHF	TGTGCCAGCAGCCCAGGGGGGCTGGGCAATCAGCCCCAGCATTTT
NA	NA	TRBJ2-2	TRBV29-1	CSVEGTYPNTGELFF	TGCAGCGTTGAGGGGACATACCCTAACACCGGGGAGCTGTTTTTT
NA	NA	TRBJ2-3	TRBV19	CASSIDPAGITDTQYF	TGTGCCAGTAGTATAGATCCGGCGGGGATCACAGATACGCAGTATTTT
NA	NA	TRBJ2-1	TRBV4-3	CASSQDRSGYYNEQFF	TGCGCCAGCAGCCAAGACCGTAGCGGCTACTACAATGAGCAGTTCTTC
TRBD1	NA	TRBJ1-2	TRBV18	CASSGQGAGYTF	TGTGCCAGCTCAGGACAGGGGGCTGGCTACACCTTC
NA	NA	TRBJ1-6	TRBV30	CAWSPGSPLHF	TGTGCCTGGAGCCCGGGGTCACCCCTCCACTTT